This entry is about one T cell receptor beta chain. CDR1 and CDR2 (germline): SGHAT, FQDESV (reference sequence). The CDR3 covers 16 residues. The data belong to a study of T cells expressing NK-cell markers. Overall study: Source material for TCR beta repertoires consisted of sorted CD3+CD56+NKG2C+, CD3+CD56+NKG2C- and CD3+CD56-NKG2C+ T cells. Just one sequenced donor of eight was HCMV-seronegative, while seven were seropositive.

UMI-tagged 5'RACE template switching yielded the TCR beta cDNA. No DNA is given; TCRdb re-called the 5' RACE reads and lists each CDR3 protein once. This sample's clone table lists roughly 170,000 distinct CDR3 sequences. The chain uses TRBV11-1 and TRBJ1-6; TCRdb's D call, TRBD1, is unchecked because there is no DNA. Sequencing was done on a sample of blood T cells: a sorted CD56 or NKG2C T cell subset, CD4+ or CD8+ T cells, or bulk PBMC T cells (not recorded which). The TCR originated in a woman between 18 and 70 years old in good health. CDR3: CASSSSTGARNSPLHF.